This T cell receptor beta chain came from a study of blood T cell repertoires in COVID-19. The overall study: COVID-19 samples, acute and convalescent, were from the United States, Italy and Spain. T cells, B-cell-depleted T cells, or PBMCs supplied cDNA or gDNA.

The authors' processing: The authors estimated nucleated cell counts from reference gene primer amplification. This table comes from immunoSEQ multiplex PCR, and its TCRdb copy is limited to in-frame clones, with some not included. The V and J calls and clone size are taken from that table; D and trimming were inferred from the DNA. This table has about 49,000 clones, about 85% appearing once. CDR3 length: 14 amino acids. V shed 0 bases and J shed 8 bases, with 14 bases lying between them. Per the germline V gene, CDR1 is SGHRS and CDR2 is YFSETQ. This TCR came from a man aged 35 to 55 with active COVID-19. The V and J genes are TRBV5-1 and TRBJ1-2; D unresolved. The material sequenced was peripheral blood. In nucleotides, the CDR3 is TGCGCCAGCAGCTTGGACCAGAAGTATAAAGGCTACACCTTC. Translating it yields CASSLDQKYKGYTF.